This T cell receptor beta chain was retrieved from a study of neurological immune-mediated disorders. This CDR3 has 12 residues. CDR1 is DFQATT and CDR2 is SNEGSKA in the germline V gene (reference sequence). TCRdb reprocessed the 5' RACE reads via MiXCR and lists one record per CDR3 protein. The sample lists around 94,000 distinct CDR3 sequences; 3% to 4.5% were seen once. This sequence joins TRBV20-1 and TRBJ2-3; tentatively, D is TRBD2 (5 bases). The receptor comes from a woman aged 18-29 years with multiple sclerosis. The material sequenced was PBMCs. Written as DNA, the CDR3 is TGCAGCCCTCGTGGAGGATCAGATACGCAGTATTTT. Translating it yields CSPRGGSDTQYF.